This is a list of T cell receptor beta chains from one sample in a study of T cell clones after liver transplantation. The table came from immunoSEQ multiplex PCR; TCRdb's copy has only in-frame clones and leaves some out. This table holds about 85,000 clones, about 82% found once. The specimen was CD4+ T cells from blood, collected 45 to 46 months after liver transplant. The receptors shown here come from a human patient who received a liver transplant. Some T cells may have originated in the graft donor. CDR3s include the opening cysteine and the closing phenylalanine or tryptophan. The order of the fields is J gene, D gene, V gene, clone size, CDR3 length, CDR3 DNA, CDR3 protein. A D gene is named only where the DNA matches it firmly. A clone size is listed for some rows: how often the clone was seen (once, few, many), or a class if it is expanded.

J: TRBJ1-4
D: NA
V: TRBV28
size: NA
length: 12
DNA: TGTGCCAGCAGTTTACTAGATGAAAAACTGTTTTTT
CDR3: CASSLLDEKLFF

J: TRBJ2-2
D: NA
V: TRBV6-6
size: NA
length: 15
DNA: TGTGCCAGCAGCAAAGGGGGGACGAACACCGGGGAGCTGTTTTTT
CDR3: CASSKGGTNTGELFF

J: TRBJ2-1
D: NA
V: TRBV6-1
size: NA
length: 14
DNA: TGTGCCAGCATGGGGGCCACCCCACGCAATGAGCAGTTCTTC
CDR3: CASMGATPRNEQFF

J: TRBJ1-2
D: NA
V: TRBV15
size: few
length: 12
DNA: TGTGCCACCAGCCGGGAAAGCTATGGCTACACCTTC
CDR3: CATSRESYGYTF

J: TRBJ1-1
D: NA
V: TRBV5-4
size: NA
length: 15
DNA: TGTGCCAGCAGCTGGGTTTCCACTCGGGAGACTGAAGCTTTCTTT
CDR3: CASSWVSTRETEAFF

J: TRBJ2-1
D: NA
V: TRBV5-1
size: NA
length: 15
DNA: TGCGCCAGCAGCTCCCAAGGCGGGGTGATGAATGAGCAGTTCTTC
CDR3: CASSSQGGVMNEQFF

J: TRBJ1-3
D: TRBD1
V: TRBV5-1
size: NA
length: 17
DNA: TGCGCCAGCAGCTCTAGGACAGGGATAAGCTCTGGAAACACCATATATTTT
CDR3: CASSSRTGISSGNTIYF

J: TRBJ1-5
D: NA
V: TRBV6-1
size: NA
length: 12
DNA: TGTGCCGGTCAAAGTGGCAATCAGCCCCAGCATTTT
CDR3: CAGQSGNQPQHF

J: TRBJ1-5
D: NA
V: TRBV5-8
size: NA
length: 14
DNA: TGTGCCAGCAGCTGGGACCCCATGTTGCAGCCCCAGCATTTT
CDR3: CASSWDPMLQPQHF

J: TRBJ1-5
D: NA
V: TRBV28
size: NA
length: 15
DNA: TGTGCCAGCAACAGGGACTTCCTAGGGTATCAGCCCCAGCATTTT
CDR3: CASNRDFLGYQPQHF

J: TRBJ1-4
D: NA
V: TRBV19
size: NA
length: 12
DNA: TGTGCCAGTTCCCGGCAAGCTGAAAAACTGTTTTTT
CDR3: CASSRQAEKLFF

J: TRBJ1-1
D: NA
V: TRBV18
size: NA
length: 13
DNA: TGTGCCAGCTCAGACATCATGAACACTGAAGCTTTCTTT
CDR3: CASSDIMNTEAFF

J: TRBJ2-5
D: TRBD2
V: TRBV28
size: once
length: 13
DNA: TGTGCCAGCACCAGGACTAGTGTCGGGACCCAGTACTTC
CDR3: CASTRTSVGTQYF

J: TRBJ2-2
D: NA
V: TRBV7-2
size: NA
length: 17
DNA: TGTGCCAGCCTACTCACGGGGACTGTCGCGAACACCGGGGAGCTGTTTTTT
CDR3: CASLLTGTVANTGELFF

J: TRBJ1-1
D: NA
V: TRBV10-3
size: once
length: 14
DNA: TGTGCCATCAGATCGGGACTTGACAACACTGAAGCTTTCTTT
CDR3: CAIRSGLDNTEAFF

J: TRBJ2-1
D: TRBD2
V: TRBV11-2
size: few
length: 19
DNA: TGTGCCAGCAGCTTTATCCGGCTAGCGGGAGGCGCGATGGGAGACGAGCAGTTCTTC
CDR3: CASSFIRLAGGAMGDEQFF

J: TRBJ2-7
D: TRBD2
V: TRBV11-2
size: NA
length: 15
DNA: TGTGCCAGCAGCACAAGGACTAGCGGTGGTAACGAGCAGTACTTC
CDR3: CASSTRTSGGNEQYF

J: TRBJ2-1
D: TRBD2
V: TRBV19
size: many
length: 18
DNA: TGTGCCAGTAGGCCTACCCCCGGCGGGAGGGCCCGATACAATGAGCAGTTCTTC
CDR3: CASRPTPGGRARYNEQFF

J: TRBJ1-1
D: NA
V: TRBV7-8
size: once
length: 13
DNA: TGTGCCAGCAGCCGACAGATGAACACTGAAGCTTTCTTT
CDR3: CASSRQMNTEAFF

J: TRBJ1-5
D: NA
V: TRBV7-2
size: NA
length: 14
DNA: TGTGCCAGCAGCTTAGGGAGGGGCAATCAGCCCCAGCATTTT
CDR3: CASSLGRGNQPQHF

J: TRBJ1-4
D: NA
V: TRBV4-3
size: NA
length: 13
DNA: TGCGCCAGCAGCCCCAGCCCTAGCCGGGACCGCCTTTTT
CDR3: CASSPSPSRDRLF

J: TRBJ1-4
D: TRBD1
V: TRBV28
size: NA
length: 15
DNA: TGTGCCAGCAGGTTACAGGGGGCACCTTCCGGAAAACTGTTTTTT
CDR3: CASRLQGAPSGKLFF

J: TRBJ2-3
D: NA
V: TRBV28
size: NA
length: 14
DNA: TGTGCCAGCAGTTTTAAGAGGAGCACAGATACGCAGTATTTT
CDR3: CASSFKRSTDTQYF

J: TRBJ2-5
D: NA
V: TRBV19
size: NA
length: 17
DNA: TGTGCCAGTAGTATCGCGAATCGGGGGAGTTTTACAGAGACCCAGTACTTC
CDR3: CASSIANRGSFTETQYF

J: TRBJ2-7
D: NA
V: TRBV20-1
size: NA
length: 11
DNA: TGCAGTGCTAGACAGAGCTACGAGCAGTACTTC
CDR3: CSARQSYEQYF

J: TRBJ1-2
D: TRBD1
V: TRBV19
size: NA
length: 14
DNA: TGTGCCAGTACCAGCCCCAACAGGGGCTATGGCTACACCTTC
CDR3: CASTSPNRGYGYTF

J: TRBJ1-5
D: NA
V: TRBV7-9
size: NA
length: 16
DNA: TGTGCCAGCAGCTTAACGTCTTCCAGGGAGGGTCAGCCCCAGCATTTT
CDR3: CASSLTSSREGQPQHF

J: TRBJ2-7
D: NA
V: TRBV5-1
size: NA
length: 14
DNA: TGCGCCAGCAGCTCGCCGGAGGGGGCCTACGAGCAGTACTTC
CDR3: CASSSPEGAYEQYF

J: TRBJ1-5
D: TRBD1
V: TRBV29-1
size: NA
length: 14
DNA: TGCAGCGTCCGGGACAGGGGAGGCGATCAGCCCCAGCATTTT
CDR3: CSVRDRGGDQPQHF

J: TRBJ1-5
D: NA
V: TRBV27
size: NA
length: 13
DNA: TGTGCCAGCAGTTTGGGACGGAATCAGCCCCAGCATTTT
CDR3: CASSLGRNQPQHF

J: TRBJ2-1
D: TRBD1
V: TRBV6-5
size: NA
length: 15
DNA: TGTGCCAGCAGTCGGGACAGTAACTCCTACAATGAGCAGTTCTTC
CDR3: CASSRDSNSYNEQFF

J: TRBJ1-1
D: NA
V: TRBV5-5
size: NA
length: 14
DNA: TGTGCCAGCAGCTTGTTTATGGGTGATACTGAAGCTTTCTTT
CDR3: CASSLFMGDTEAFF